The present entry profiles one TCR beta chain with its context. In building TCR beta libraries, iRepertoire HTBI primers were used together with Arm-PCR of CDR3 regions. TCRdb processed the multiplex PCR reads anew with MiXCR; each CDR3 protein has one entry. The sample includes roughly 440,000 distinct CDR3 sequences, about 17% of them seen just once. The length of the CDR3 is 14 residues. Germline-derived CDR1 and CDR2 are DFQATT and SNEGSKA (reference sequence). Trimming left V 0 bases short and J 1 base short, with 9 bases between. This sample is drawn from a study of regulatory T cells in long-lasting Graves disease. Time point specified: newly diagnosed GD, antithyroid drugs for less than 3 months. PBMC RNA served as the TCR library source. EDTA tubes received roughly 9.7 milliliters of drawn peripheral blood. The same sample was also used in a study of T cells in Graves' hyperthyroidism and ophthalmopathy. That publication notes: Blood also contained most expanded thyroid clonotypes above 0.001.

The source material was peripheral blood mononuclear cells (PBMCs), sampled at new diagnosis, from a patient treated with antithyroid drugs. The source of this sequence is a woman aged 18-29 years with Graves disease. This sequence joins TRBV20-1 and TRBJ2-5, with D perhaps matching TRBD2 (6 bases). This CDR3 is CSARDSRGQETQYF. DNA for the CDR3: TGCAGTGCTAGAGATTCGCGGGGCCAAGAGACCCAGTACTTC.